This T cell receptor (beta chain) was identified during a study of beta chain features in type 1 diabetes. Study results and caveats: In cDNA sequencing, cells with high TCR expression could be over-represented. Patients showed naive, central memory and Treg TCRB repertoires that appeared more similar than those of healthy donors. Moderately but significantly shorter TCRB CDR3s were found in Type 1 diabetes patients in all four CD4+ subsets.

Expressed TCRB transcripts were sequenced because the isolated RNA had all been reverse transcribed beforehand. Measured with immunoSEQ multiplex PCR; TCRdb has only the in-frame clones, and not every one. Of tens of thousands of clones listed, about 68% are singletons. As regards this clone: Its antigen remains unknown.

This CDR3 comprises 14 residues. The V gene's germline CDR1 is SGHNT and CDR2 YYREEE (reference sequence). This TCR was sampled from a man younger than 40 with type 1 diabetes. Some clones in this sample may be carry-over from other donors' samples. V gene TRBV5-4 combines with J gene TRBJ2-5; TRBD1 might be the D (6 bases). The J call may be wrong; the DNA end is better matched by TRBJ2-7. The sequenced sample consisted of Tregs from blood. The CDR3 DNA reads TGTGCCAGCAGCTTGGAGGGGGTCACCTACGAGCAGTACTTC. Its protein product is CASSLEGVTYEQYF.